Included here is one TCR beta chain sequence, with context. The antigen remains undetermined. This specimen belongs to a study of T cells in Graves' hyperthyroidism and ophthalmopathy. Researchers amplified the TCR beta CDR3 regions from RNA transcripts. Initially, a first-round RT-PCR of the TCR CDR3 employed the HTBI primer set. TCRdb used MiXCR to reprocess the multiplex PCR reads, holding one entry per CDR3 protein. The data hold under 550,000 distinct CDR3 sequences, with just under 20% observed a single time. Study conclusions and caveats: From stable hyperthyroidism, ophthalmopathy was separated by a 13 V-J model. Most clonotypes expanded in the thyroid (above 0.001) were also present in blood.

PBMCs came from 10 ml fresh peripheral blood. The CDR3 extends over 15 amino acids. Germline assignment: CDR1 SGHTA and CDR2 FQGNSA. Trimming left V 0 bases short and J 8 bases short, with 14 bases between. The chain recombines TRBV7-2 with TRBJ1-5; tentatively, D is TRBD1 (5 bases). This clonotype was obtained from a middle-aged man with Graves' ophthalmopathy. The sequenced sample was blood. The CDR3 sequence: CASSLAPQGGEPQHF. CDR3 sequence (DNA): TGTGCCAGCAGCTTAGCGCCCCAGGGTGGTGAGCCCCAGCATTTT.